This TCR beta chain was observed in a study of cytomegalovirus exposure and HLA in healthy donors. Whole-study context: Unique TCR beta sequences numbering some 120 million came from around 180 million T cells in an earlier analysis. Study-wide findings and caveats: Presence/absence analyses supposed approximately even sequencing depth among donors.

As regards this clone: Its cognate antigen is unknown.

The V and J ends lost 6 bases and 5 bases respectively, with 18 bases between them. This CDR3 comprises 14 residues. In germline, CDR1 is SGHRS, CDR2 YFSETQ. The study ran its PCR with 60 Vbeta and 13 Jbeta primers. Profiled with immunoSEQ multiplex PCR; TCRdb holds only in-frame clones, not every one. Here the sample spans 150,000 to 200,000 clones, just over 75% being singletons. The clonotype originates from a woman between 25 and 40 years old in good health and CMV-seropositive. The chain employs TRBV5-1 and TRBJ2-7; tentative D call: TRBD2 (6 bases). The sequenced sample consisted of PBMCs. CDR3 protein: CASTVAGIGDEQYF. The CDR3 DNA reads TGCGCCAGCACCGTGGCGGGGATCGGCGACGAGCAGTACTTC.